Following are 3 T cell receptor beta chains from one sample sequenced in a study of cytomegalovirus exposure and HLA in healthy donors. The PCR used 60 Vbeta and 13 Jbeta primers. Profiling relied on immunoSEQ multiplex PCR, and the TCRdb table lists in-frame clones only, not all of them. The sample lists 100,000 or so clones, less than 85% seen once, with roughly 5% in the top ten. Sample: PBMCs. These receptors all come from a man aged 25 to 40 in good health and CMV-seropositive.

The chain combines TRBV6-6 with TRBJ1-1; D is uncertain. Trimming stripped 2 bases from V and 1 base from J, with 5 bases between. Germline CDR1 MNHNY, CDR2 SVGAGI (reference sequence). CDR3 length: 13 residues. CDR3 nucleotide sequence: TGTGCCAGCAGTTACCGGGGGAACACTGAAGCTTTCTTT. This encodes CASSYRGNTEAFF.

This chain connects TRBV5-4 to TRBJ1-1; TRBD1 might be the D (6 bases). The CDR3 runs 15 residues. The V gene's germline CDR1 is SGHNT and CDR2 YYREEE (reference sequence). Trimming shortened V by 5 bases and J by 6 bases, and 20 bases separated the two germline ends. The CDR3 bases are TGTGCCAGCAGGGAAGGGGGGGGCATAAAGGCTGAAGCTTTCTTT. As protein: CASREGGGIKAEAFF. Together with reference TRBV5-4 and TRBJ1-1, the CDR3 gives the full variable domain: ETGVTQSPTHLIKTRGQQVTLRCSSQSGHNTVSWYQQALGQGPQFIFQYYREEENGRGNFPPRFSGLQFPNYSSELNVNALELDDSALYLCASREGGGIKAEAFFGQGTRLTVV.

This clone has only a few counts. J is TRBJ2-7 and V is TRBV6-1; unclear D gene. The germline V gene encodes CDR1 MNHNS and CDR2 SASEGT. The V end was cut by 6 bases, the J end by 2 bases, with 11 bases between. The CDR3 length is 13 residues. The CDR3 spells CASSRSQAYEQYV. The CDR3 nucleotides are TGTGCCAGCAGCCGCTCCCAGGCCTACGAGCAGTACGTC.